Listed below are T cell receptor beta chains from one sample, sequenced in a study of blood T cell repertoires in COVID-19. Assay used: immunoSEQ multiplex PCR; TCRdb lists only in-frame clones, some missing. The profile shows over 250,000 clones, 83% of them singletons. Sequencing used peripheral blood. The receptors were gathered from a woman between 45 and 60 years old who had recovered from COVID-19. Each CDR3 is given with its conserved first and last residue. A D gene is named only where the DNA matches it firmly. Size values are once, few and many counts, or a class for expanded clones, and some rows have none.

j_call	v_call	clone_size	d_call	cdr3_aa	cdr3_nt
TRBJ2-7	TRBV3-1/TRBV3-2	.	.	CASSQAGSVREQYF	TGTGCCAGCAGCCAAGCGGGATCGGTTAGGGAGCAGTACTTC
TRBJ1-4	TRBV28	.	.	CASRLTGPNEKLFF	TGTGCCAGCAGGCTTACAGGTCCTAATGAAAAACTGTTTTTT
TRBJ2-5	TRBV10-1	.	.	CASSTNPGRTGEIQETQYF	TGCGCCAGCTCGACCAATCCGGGACGTACGGGGGAGATCCAAGAGACCCAGTACTTC
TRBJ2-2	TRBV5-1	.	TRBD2	CATAGGLTGELFF	TGCGCCACCGCGGGGGGCTTAACCGGGGAGCTGTTTTTT
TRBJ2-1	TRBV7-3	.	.	CASSLDSSYNEQFF	TGTGCCAGCAGCCTCGACAGCTCCTACAATGAGCAGTTCTTC
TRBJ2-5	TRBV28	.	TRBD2	CASSWGLADHQETQYF	TGTGCCAGCAGCTGGGGACTAGCGGACCACCAAGAGACCCAGTACTTC
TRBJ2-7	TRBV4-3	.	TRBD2	CASSQDRASGLHYEQYF	TGCGCCAGCAGCCAAGATCGAGCTAGCGGACTACACTACGAGCAGTACTTC
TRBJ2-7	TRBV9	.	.	CASSDQVSGEQYF	TGTGCCAGCAGCGATCAAGTGTCGGGCGAGCAGTACTTC
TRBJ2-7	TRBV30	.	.	CAWNMGTTSSYEQYF	TGTGCCTGGAATATGGGGACAACGAGTTCCTACGAGCAGTACTTC
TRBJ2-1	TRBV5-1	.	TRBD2	CASSLGLAGEYNEQFF	TGCGCCAGCAGCTTGGGACTAGCGGGAGAGTACAATGAGCAGTTCTTC
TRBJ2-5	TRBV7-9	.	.	CASSFGGRETQYF	TGTGCCAGCAGCTTCGGGGGTCGGGAGACCCAGTACTTC
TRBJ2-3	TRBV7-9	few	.	CASRATRMRERGTDTQYF	TGTGCCAGCCGAGCGACTCGAATGAGGGAGAGAGGCACAGATACGCAGTATTTT
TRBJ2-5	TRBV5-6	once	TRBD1	CASSLRDRGRETQYF	TGTGCCAGCAGCTTGCGCGACAGGGGGCGAGAGACCCAGTACTTC
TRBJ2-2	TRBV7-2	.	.	CASSFPWGQNTGELFF	TGTGCCAGCAGCTTCCCCTGGGGGCAGAACACCGGGGAGCTGTTTTTT
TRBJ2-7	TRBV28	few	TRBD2	CASQGGGPPLSYEQYF	TGTGCCAGCCAAGGCGGGGGGCCCCCCCTCTCCTACGAGCAGTACTTC
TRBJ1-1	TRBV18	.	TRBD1	CASSPTTGVGTEAFF	TGTGCCAGCTCACCTACAACAGGGGTTGGCACTGAAGCTTTCTTT
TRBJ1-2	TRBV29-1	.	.	CSVEGTQDSSNYGYTF	TGCAGCGTTGAAGGAACTCAGGACAGTTCTAACTATGGCTACACCTTC
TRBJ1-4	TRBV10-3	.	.	CASGAAGGLNEKLFF	TGTGCCTCAGGGGCAGCGGGGGGCCTTAATGAAAAACTGTTTTTT
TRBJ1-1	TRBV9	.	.	CASSWTANTEAFF	TGTGCCAGCAGCTGGACAGCGAACACTGAAGCTTTCTTT
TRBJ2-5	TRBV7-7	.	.	CASSDTAETQYF	TGTGCCAGCAGCGACACCGCAGAGACCCAGTACTTC
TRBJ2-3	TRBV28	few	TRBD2	CASSLRRLARTDTQYF	TGTGCCAGCAGTTTACGAAGACTAGCGCGCACAGATACGCAGTATTTT
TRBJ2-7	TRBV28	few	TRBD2	CATGTSGREQYF	TGTGCCACCGGGACTAGCGGGAGAGAGCAGTACTTC
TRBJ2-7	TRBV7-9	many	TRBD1	CASSFWDRSYEQYF	TGTGCCAGCAGCTTTTGGGACAGATCCTACGAGCAGTACTTC
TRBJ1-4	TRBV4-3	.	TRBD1	CASSPGTGFEKLFF	TGCGCCAGCAGCCCGGGGACAGGGTTTGAAAAACTGTTTTTT
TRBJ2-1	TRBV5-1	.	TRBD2	CASSPIGTNYNEQFF	TGCGCCAGCTCCCCTATTGGGACTAACTACAATGAGCAGTTCTTC
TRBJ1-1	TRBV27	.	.	CASRLGGSGTEAFF	TGTGCCAGCAGACTGGGGGGGAGTGGAACTGAAGCTTTCTTT
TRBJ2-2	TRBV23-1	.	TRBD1	CASTLGQGTNTGELFF	TGCGCCAGCACCCTGGGACAGGGAACGAACACCGGGGAGCTGTTTTTT
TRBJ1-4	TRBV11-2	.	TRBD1	CASSEGAREKLFF	TGTGCCAGCAGTGAGGGGGCTCGCGAAAAACTGTTTTTT
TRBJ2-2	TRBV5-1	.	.	CASSLAGKNTGELFF	TGCGCCAGCAGCTTGGCCGGGAAGAACACCGGGGAGCTGTTTTTT
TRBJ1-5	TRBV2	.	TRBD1	CASIGRGGFNQPQHF	TGTGCCAGCATCGGACGAGGGGGCTTTAATCAGCCCCAGCATTTT
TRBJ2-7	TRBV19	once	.	CASSSRSSGRPYEQYF	TGTGCCAGTAGTAGTCGTTCCTCAGGGCGGCCCTACGAGCAGTACTTC
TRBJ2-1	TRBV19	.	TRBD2	CASSGPGLAHEQFF	TGTGCCAGTAGTGGGCCGGGACTAGCACATGAGCAGTTCTTC
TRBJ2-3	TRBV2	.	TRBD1	CASNRGGLATDTQYF	TGTGCCAGCAACCGAGGGGGCCTGGCAACAGATACGCAGTATTTT
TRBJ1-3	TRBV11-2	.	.	CASSLGRQRYSGNTIYF	TGTGCCAGCAGCTTAGGGAGACAGCGATACTCTGGAAACACCATATATTTT
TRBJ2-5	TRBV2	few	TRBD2	CASVRTSGAARETQYF	TGTGCCAGCGTCCGGACTAGCGGGGCCGCCCGAGAGACCCAGTACTTC
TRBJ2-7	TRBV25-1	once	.	CASSEILGGQLSF	TGTGCCAGCAGTGAAATCCTCGGGGGGCAGCTATCCTTC
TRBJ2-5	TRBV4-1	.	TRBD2	CASSRSGVGETQYF	TGCGCCAGCAGCCGTAGCGGGGTTGGGGAGACCCAGTACTTC
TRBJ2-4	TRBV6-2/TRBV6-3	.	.	CASSYHRDRPLAKNIQYF	TGTGCCAGCAGTTACCACAGGGATCGGCCTCTAGCCAAAAACATTCAGTACTTC
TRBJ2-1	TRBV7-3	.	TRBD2	CASSSTSGRANEQFF	TGTGCCAGCAGCTCGACTAGCGGGAGGGCGAATGAGCAGTTCTTC
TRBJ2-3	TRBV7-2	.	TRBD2	CASSSGTSGRRDTQYF	TGTGCCAGCAGCTCCGGGACTAGCGGGAGGAGAGATACGCAGTATTTT
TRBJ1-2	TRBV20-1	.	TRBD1	CSASQTGWNNYGYTF	TGCAGTGCTAGTCAGACAGGGTGGAATAACTATGGCTACACCTTC
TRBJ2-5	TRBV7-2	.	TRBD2	CASSKRGEETQYF	TGTGCCAGCAGCAAGCGGGGGGAGGAGACCCAGTACTTC
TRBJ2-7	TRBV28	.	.	CASSLGPLDEQYF	TGTGCCAGCAGTTTGGGCCCTTTGGACGAGCAGTACTTC
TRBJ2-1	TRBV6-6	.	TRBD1	CASSPGTGTNEQFF	TGTGCCAGCAGTCCGGGGACAGGGACCAATGAGCAGTTCTTC
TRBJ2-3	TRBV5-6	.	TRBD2	CASSQWTSGAIDTQYF	TGTGCCAGCAGCCAGTGGACTAGCGGGGCCATAGATACGCAGTATTTT
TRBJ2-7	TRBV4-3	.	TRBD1	CASSQDVGRGHEQYF	TGCGCCAGCAGCCAAGATGTTGGCAGGGGGCACGAGCAGTACTTC
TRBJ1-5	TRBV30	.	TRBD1	CAWSDRARQPQHF	TGTGCCTGGAGCGACAGGGCGCGGCAGCCCCAGCATTTT
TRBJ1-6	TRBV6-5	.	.	CASRQGGIYSPLHF	TGTGCCAGCAGGCAGGGCGGGATTTATTCACCCCTCCACTTT
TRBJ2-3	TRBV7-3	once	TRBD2	CASSPGTSGSVSDTQYF	TGTGCCAGCAGCCCCGGGACTAGCGGGAGCGTTTCAGATACGCAGTATTTT
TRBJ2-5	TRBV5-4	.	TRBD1	CASRSGTEETQYF	TGTGCCAGCAGGTCCGGGACAGAAGAGACCCAGTACTTC